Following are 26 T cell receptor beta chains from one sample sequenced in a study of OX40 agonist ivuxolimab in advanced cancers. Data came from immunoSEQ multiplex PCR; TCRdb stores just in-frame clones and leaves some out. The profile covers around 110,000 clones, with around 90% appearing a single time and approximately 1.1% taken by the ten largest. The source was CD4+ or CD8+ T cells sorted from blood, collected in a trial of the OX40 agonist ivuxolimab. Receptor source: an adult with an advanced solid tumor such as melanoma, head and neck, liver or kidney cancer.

CDR3 protein: CASSRDRVAFEQYF. Here the CDR3 DNA reads TGTGCCAGCTCGCGGGACAGGGTTGCCTTTGAGCAGTACTTC. The chain uses TRBV18 and TRBJ2-7, with 9 bases identical to TRBD1. Germline loops: CDR1 KGHSH, CDR2 LQKENI. Trimming at V came to 6 bases and at J to 7 bases, leaving 10 bases not matched to a gene. The CDR3 consists of 14 residues.

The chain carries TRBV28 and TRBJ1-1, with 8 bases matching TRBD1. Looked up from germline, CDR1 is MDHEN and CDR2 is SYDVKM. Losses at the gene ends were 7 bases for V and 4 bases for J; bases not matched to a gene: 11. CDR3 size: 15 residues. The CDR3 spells CASNGKDREVTEAFF. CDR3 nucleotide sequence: TGTGCCAGCAACGGAAAGGACAGGGAGGTCACTGAAGCTTTCTTT.

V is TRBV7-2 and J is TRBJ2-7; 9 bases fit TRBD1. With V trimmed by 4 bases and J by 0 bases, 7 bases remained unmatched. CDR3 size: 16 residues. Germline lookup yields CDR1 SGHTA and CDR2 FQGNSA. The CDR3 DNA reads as TGTGCCAGCAGCTACTCCGGGACAGGGAGCTCCTACGAGCAGTACTTC. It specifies CASSYSGTGSSYEQYF.

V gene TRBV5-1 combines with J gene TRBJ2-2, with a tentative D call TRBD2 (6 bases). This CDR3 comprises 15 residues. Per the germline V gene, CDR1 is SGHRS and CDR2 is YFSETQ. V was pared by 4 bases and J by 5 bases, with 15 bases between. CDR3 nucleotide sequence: TGCGCCAGCAGCGAGACGGGAGTGGGAACCGGGGAGCTGTTTTTT. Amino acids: CASSETGVGTGELFF.

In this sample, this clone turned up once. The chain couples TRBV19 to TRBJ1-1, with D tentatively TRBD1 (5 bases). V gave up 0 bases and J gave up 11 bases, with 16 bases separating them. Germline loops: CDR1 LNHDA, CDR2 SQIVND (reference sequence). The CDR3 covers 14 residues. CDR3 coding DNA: TGTGCCAGTAGTATAGACGGCCGGGGCCGGGGGGCTTTCTTT. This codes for CASSIDGRGRGAFF.

The CDR3 coding sequence is TGTGCCTTGGGGGACAGGGCTGGCACTGAAGCTTTCTTT. It yields the protein CALGDRAGTEAFF. The chain carries TRBV28 and TRBJ1-1; 9 bases map to TRBD1. The ends lost 11 bases at V and 4 bases at J; junction bases unmatched: 8. The CDR3 has 13 amino acids. Germline CDR1 reads MDHEN; CDR2 reads SYDVKM.

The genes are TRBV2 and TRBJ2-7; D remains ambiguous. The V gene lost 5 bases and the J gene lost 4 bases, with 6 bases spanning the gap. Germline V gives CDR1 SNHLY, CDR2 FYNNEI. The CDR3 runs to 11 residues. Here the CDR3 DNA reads TGTGCCAGCAGTTACCAGTACGAGCAGTACTTC. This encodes CASSYQYEQYF.

CDR3 nucleotide sequence: TGTGCTAGTGGTCCAGGGGTTAATGGAAACACCATATATTTT. As protein: CASGPGVNGNTIYF. J is TRBJ1-3 and V is TRBV12-5; tentatively, D is TRBD1 (6 bases). This CDR3 comprises 14 residues. V shed 5 bases and J shed 3 bases, with 11 bases lying between them. Germline V CDR1 and CDR2: LGHNT, FRNRAP. The full variable domain, completed using reference TRBV12-5 and TRBJ1-3, is DARVTQTPRHKVTEMGQEVTMRCQPILGHNTVFWYRQTMMQGLELLAYFRNRAPLDDSGMPKDRFSAEMPDATLATLKIQPSEPRDSAVYFCASGPGVNGNTIYFGEGSWLTVV.

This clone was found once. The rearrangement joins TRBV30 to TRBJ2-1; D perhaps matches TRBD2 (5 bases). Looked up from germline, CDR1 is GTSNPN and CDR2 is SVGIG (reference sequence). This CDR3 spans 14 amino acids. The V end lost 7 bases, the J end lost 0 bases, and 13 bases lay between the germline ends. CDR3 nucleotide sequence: TGTGCCTTAAACGGACTGTACTCCTACAATGAGCAGTTCTTC. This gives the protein CALNGLYSYNEQFF.

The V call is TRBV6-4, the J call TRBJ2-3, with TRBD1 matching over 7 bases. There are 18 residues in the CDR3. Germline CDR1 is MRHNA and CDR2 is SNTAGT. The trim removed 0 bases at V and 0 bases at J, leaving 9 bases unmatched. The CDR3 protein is CASSDSPGQAPSTDTQYF. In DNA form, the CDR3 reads TGTGCCAGCAGTGACTCTCCTGGACAGGCACCTAGCACAGATACGCAGTATTTT.

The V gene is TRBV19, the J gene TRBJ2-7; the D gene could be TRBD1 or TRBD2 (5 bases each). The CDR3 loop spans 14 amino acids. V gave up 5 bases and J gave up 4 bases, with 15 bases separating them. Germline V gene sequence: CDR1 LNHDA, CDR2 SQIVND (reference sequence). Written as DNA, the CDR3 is TGTGCCAGTAGTCCCACCGGGACGTCTTACGAGCAGTACTTC. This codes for CASSPTGTSYEQYF.

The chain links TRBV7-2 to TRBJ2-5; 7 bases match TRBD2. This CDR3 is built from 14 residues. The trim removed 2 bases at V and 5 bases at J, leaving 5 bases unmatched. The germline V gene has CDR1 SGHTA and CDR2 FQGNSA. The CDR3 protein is CASSLKREVETQYF. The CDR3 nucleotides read TGTGCCAGCAGCTTAAAACGGGAGGTGGAGACCCAGTACTTC.

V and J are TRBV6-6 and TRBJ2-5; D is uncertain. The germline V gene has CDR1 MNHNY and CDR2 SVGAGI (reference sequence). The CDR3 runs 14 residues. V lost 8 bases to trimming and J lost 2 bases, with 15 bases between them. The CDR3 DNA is TGTGCCAGCCTCATTGACTCTACACAAGAGACCCAGTACTTC. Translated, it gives CASLIDSTQETQYF.

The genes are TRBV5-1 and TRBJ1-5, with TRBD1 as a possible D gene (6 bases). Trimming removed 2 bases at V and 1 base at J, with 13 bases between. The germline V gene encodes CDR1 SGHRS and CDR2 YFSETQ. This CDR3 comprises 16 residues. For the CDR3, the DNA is TGCGCCAGCAGCTTCGGGGACACTTTAAGCAATCAGCCCCAGCATTTT. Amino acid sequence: CASSFGDTLSNQPQHF.

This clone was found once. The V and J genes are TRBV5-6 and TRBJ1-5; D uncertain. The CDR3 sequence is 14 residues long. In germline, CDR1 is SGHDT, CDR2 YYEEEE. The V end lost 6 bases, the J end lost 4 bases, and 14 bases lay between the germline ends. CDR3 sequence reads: CASTEGRNNQPQHF. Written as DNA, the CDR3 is TGTGCCAGCACCGAGGGTAGGAATAATCAGCCCCAGCATTTT.

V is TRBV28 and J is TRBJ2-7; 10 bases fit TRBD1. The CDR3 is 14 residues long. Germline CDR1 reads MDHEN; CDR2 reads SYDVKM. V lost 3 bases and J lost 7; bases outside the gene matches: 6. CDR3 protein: CASSLGQGKGEQYF. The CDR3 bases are TGTGCCAGCAGTTTGGGACAGGGGAAGGGGGAGCAGTACTTC.

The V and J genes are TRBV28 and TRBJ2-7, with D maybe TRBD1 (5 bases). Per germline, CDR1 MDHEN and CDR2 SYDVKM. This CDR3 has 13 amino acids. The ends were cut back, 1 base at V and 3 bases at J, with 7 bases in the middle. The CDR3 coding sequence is TGTGCCAGCAGTTTATCACAGGTCTACGAGCAGTACTTC. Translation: CASSLSQVYEQYF.

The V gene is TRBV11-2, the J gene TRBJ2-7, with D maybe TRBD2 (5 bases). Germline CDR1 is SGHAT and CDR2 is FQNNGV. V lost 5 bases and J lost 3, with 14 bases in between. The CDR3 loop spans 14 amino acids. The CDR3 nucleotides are TGTGCCAGCAGCCTGACGGACGGGAACTACGAGCAGTACTTC. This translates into CASSLTDGNYEQYF.

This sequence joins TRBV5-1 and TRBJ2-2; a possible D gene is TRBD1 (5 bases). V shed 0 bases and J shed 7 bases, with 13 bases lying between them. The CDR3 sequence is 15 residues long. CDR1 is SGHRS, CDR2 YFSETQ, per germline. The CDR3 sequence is CASSLAQGWNGELFF. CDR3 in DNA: TGCGCCAGCAGCTTGGCGCAGGGCTGGAACGGGGAGCTGTTTTTT.

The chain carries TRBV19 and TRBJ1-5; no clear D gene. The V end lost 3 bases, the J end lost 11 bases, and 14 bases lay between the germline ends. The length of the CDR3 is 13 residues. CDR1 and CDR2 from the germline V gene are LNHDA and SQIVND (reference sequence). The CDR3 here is CASSIVPRNTQHF. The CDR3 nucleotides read TGTGCCAGTAGTATCGTCCCGCGGAATACCCAGCATTTT.

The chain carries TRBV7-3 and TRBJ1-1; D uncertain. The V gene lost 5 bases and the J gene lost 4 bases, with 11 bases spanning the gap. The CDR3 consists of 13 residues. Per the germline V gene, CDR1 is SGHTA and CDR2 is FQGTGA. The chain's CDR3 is CASSLGGPTEAFF. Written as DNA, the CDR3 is TGTGCCAGCAGCCTGGGTGGGCCCACTGAAGCTTTCTTT.

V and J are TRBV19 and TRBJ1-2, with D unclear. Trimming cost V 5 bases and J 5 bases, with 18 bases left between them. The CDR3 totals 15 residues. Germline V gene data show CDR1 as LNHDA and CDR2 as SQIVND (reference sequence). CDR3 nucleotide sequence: TGTGCCAGTAGTGCCCTGCCCGTGGGCCGTTATGGCTACACCTTC. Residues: CASSALPVGRYGYTF.

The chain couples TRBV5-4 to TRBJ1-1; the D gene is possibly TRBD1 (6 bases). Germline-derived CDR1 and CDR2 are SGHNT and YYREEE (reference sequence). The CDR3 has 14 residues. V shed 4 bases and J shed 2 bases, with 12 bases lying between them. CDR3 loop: CASSPDRPNTEAFF. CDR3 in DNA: TGTGCCAGCAGCCCCGACAGGCCAAACACTGAAGCTTTCTTT.

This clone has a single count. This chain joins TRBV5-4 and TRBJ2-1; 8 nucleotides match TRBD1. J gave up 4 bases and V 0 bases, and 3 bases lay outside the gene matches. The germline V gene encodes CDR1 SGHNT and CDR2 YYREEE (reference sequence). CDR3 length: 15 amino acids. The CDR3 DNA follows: TGTGCCAGCAGCTTGGATCAGGGGGCATACAATGAGCAGTTCTTC. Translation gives CASSLDQGAYNEQFF.

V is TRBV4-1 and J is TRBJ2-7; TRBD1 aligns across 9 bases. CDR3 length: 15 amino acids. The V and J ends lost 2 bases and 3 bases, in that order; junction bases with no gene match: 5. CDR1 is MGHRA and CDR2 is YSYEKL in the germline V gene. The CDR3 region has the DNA TGCGCCAGCAGCCAAACCGGGACAGGGATCTACGAGCAGTACTTC. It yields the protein CASSQTGTGIYEQYF.

The CDR3 reads CASSWLADSNQPQHF. The DNA for the CDR3 is TGTGCCAGCAGTTGGTTGGCCGACAGCAATCAGCCCCAGCATTTT. This chain connects TRBV27 to TRBJ1-5, with D hard to call. The germline gives CDR1 MNHEY, CDR2 SMNVEV (reference sequence). Trimming left V 4 bases short and J 1 base short, with 11 bases between. CDR3 length equals 15 residues.